The 16 T cell receptor beta chains reported below all come from one sample, sequenced in a study of T cell changes during pregnancy in multiple sclerosis. The assay was immunoSEQ multiplex PCR, and TCRdb's table has in-frame clones only and misses some. The table includes more than 35,000 clones, 88% detected once. Specimen: CD8+ T cells from peripheral blood mononuclear cells, collected after pregnancy. The receptor source for this set is a female donor in good health, enrolled as a control in a pregnancy study.

The CDR3 region has the DNA TGTGCCAGCAGCTTAGAGGGCGGGACTCTAACCCTCTATGGCTACACCTTC. Translation gives CASSLEGGTLTLYGYTF. The chain carries TRBV7-6 and TRBJ1-2; the D gene is possibly TRBD1 (5 bases). The germline V and J ends were trimmed by 1 base and 4 bases, with 19 bases remaining between them. Germline loops: CDR1 SGHVS, CDR2 FNYEAQ. The CDR3 has 17 amino acids.

V gene TRBV28 combines with J gene TRBJ2-3; 9 bases map to TRBD2. The CDR3 is 17 residues long. The germline V gene encodes CDR1 MDHEN and CDR2 SYDVKM. Unmatched junction bases numbered 16, after V lost 7 bases and J lost 5 bases. The CDR3, as DNA: TGTGCCAGCACCCCCTGGGGGGCGGGGGGGCACGGAGATACGCAGTATTTT. Residues: CASTPWGAGGHGDTQYF.

The DNA of the CDR3 is TGTGCCAGCAGCGCCCGGGACAGGGGGCCTGAAGCTTTCTTT. Residues: CASSARDRGPEAFF. The chain carries TRBV9 and TRBJ1-1, with 12 bases fitting TRBD1. The J segment lost 6 bases and the V segment lost 3 bases, leaving 3 bases of the junction unmatched. This CDR3 is 14 amino acids long. Germline lookup yields CDR1 SGDLS and CDR2 YYNGEE.

CDR3 sequence (DNA): TGTGCCAGCAGTTCGGTACAGGGACAAGAGACCCAGTACTTC. Protein product: CASSSVQGQETQYF. The J gene is TRBJ2-5, the V gene TRBV28, with a tentative D call TRBD1 (6 bases). Germline lookup yields CDR1 MDHEN and CDR2 SYDVKM. The CDR3 totals 14 residues. The germline V and J ends were trimmed by 4 bases and 2 bases, with 11 bases remaining between them.

In this sample, this clone turned up many times. The V call is TRBV2, the J call TRBJ2-7; the match to TRBD1 covers 7 bases. Per germline, CDR1 SNHLY and CDR2 FYNNEI. CDR3 size: 15 residues. J gave up 4 bases and V 7 bases, and 13 bases lay outside the gene matches. CDR3 sequence: CASNWDSAGRYEQYF. As DNA, the CDR3 is TGTGCCAGCAATTGGGACAGCGCCGGAAGGTACGAGCAGTACTTC.

V usage is TRBV5-8 and J usage is TRBJ2-7; 10 nucleotides agree with TRBD1. The germline V gene has CDR1 SGHTS and CDR2 YDEGEE. The CDR3 consists of 15 residues. Trimming cost V 3 bases and J 5 bases; bases outside gene matches: 8. CDR3 residues: CASSYQGQGVNEQYF. The CDR3 DNA reads TGTGCCAGCAGCTACCAAGGACAGGGGGTCAACGAGCAGTACTTC.

This chain connects TRBV4-3 to TRBJ2-3, with 9 bases matching TRBD1. The CDR3 loop spans 17 amino acids. Trimming removed 2 bases from V and 2 bases from J; junction bases left unmatched: 8. Germline V CDR1 and CDR2: LGHNA, YSLEER. CDR3 in amino acids: CASSQPPGTGNTDTQYF. CDR3 coding DNA: TGCGCCAGCAGCCAACCCCCCGGGACAGGGAACACAGATACGCAGTATTTT.

This sequence joins TRBV19 and TRBJ2-7; D remains ambiguous. The CDR3 loop spans 15 amino acids. The V and J ends lost 5 bases and 3 bases respectively, with 17 bases between them. CDR1 is LNHDA, CDR2 SQIVND, per germline (reference sequence). The chain's CDR3 is CASSLGQSLYYEQYF. The CDR3 nucleotides read TGTGCCAGTAGTTTGGGCCAGTCTCTATACTACGAGCAGTACTTC.

J is TRBJ1-5 and V is TRBV7-8; D may be TRBD1 (5 bases). Germline-derived CDR1 and CDR2 are SGHVS and FQNEAQ. Trimming removed 0 bases at V and 7 bases at J, with 16 bases between. The CDR3 has 16 amino acids. CDR3 residues: CASSLALGGGGQPQHF. In DNA, the CDR3 is TGTGCCAGCAGCTTAGCGCTCGGGGGAGGTGGCCAGCCCCAGCATTTT.

V and J are TRBV2 and TRBJ2-1; TRBD2 matches at 7 bases. The CDR3 has 14 amino acids. V dropped 3 bases and J dropped 6; count of bases not matched to a gene: 5. Germline CDR1 reads SNHLY; CDR2 reads FYNNEI. As DNA, the CDR3 is TGTGCCAGCAGTGAGACTAGCCCCATCAATGAGCAGTTCTTC. This encodes CASSETSPINEQFF.

The rearrangement links TRBV27 to TRBJ2-5; the D gene is possibly TRBD1 (5 bases). The length of the CDR3 is 15 residues. CDR1 MNHEY and CDR2 SMNVEV come from the germline V gene (reference sequence). Trimming stripped 6 bases from V and 1 base from J, with 15 bases between. CDR3 residues: CASSPREVPQETQYF. In DNA, the CDR3 is TGTGCCAGCAGCCCCAGGGAAGTCCCCCAAGAGACCCAGTACTTC.

This clone was picked up one time. The V and J genes are TRBV6-6 and TRBJ2-5; possible D gene TRBD1, 6 bases. This CDR3 is built from 15 residues. Trimming took 5 bases from V and 4 from J, leaving 17 bases between them. Germline CDR1 MNHNY, CDR2 SVGAGI (reference sequence). The CDR3 nucleotides are TGTGCCAGCAGTGCCCAATACAGGGATGCAGAGACCCAGTACTTC. Protein sequence: CASSAQYRDAETQYF.

This chain joins TRBV5-1 and TRBJ1-6, with TRBD1 identical over 8 bases. V shed 4 bases and J 3 bases; nucleotides not matched to a gene: 3. Germline CDR1 SGHRS, CDR2 YFSETQ. The CDR3 has 15 residues. CDR3 loop: CASSLDRVYNSPLHF. CDR3 coding DNA: TGCGCCAGCAGCCTGGACAGGGTCTATAATTCACCCCTCCACTTT.

The chain joins TRBV4-2 to TRBJ2-7; unclear D gene. This CDR3 region has 12 residues. Germline lookup yields CDR1 LGHNA and CDR2 YNFKEQ. Trimming pared 1 base from V and 9 bases from J, leaving 10 bases between. The CDR3: CASSQGSDTQYF. In DNA form, the CDR3 reads TGTGCCAGCAGCCAAGGTTCAGATACGCAGTACTTC.

This clone was seen a single time. This chain connects TRBV11-2 to TRBJ2-7; the D gene is possibly TRBD2 (5 bases). Trimming took off 3 bases at V and 3 bases at J, with 12 bases between the two ends. Germline CDR1 and CDR2: SGHAT and FQNNGV. The CDR3 extends over 14 amino acids. The CDR3 reads CASSFGGSNYEQYF. Here the CDR3 DNA reads TGTGCCAGCAGCTTCGGAGGTTCTAACTACGAGCAGTACTTC.

This chain links TRBV27 with TRBJ1-5; 9 nucleotides align to TRBD1. The J segment lost 6 bases and the V segment lost 5 bases, leaving 14 bases of the junction unmatched. The CDR3 runs to 17 residues. CDR1 is MNHEY, CDR2 SMNVEV, per germline (reference sequence). CDR3 in amino acids: CASSPPPGQGMSQPQHF. The CDR3 nucleotides are TGTGCCAGCAGTCCTCCTCCGGGACAGGGTATGAGTCAGCCCCAGCATTTT.